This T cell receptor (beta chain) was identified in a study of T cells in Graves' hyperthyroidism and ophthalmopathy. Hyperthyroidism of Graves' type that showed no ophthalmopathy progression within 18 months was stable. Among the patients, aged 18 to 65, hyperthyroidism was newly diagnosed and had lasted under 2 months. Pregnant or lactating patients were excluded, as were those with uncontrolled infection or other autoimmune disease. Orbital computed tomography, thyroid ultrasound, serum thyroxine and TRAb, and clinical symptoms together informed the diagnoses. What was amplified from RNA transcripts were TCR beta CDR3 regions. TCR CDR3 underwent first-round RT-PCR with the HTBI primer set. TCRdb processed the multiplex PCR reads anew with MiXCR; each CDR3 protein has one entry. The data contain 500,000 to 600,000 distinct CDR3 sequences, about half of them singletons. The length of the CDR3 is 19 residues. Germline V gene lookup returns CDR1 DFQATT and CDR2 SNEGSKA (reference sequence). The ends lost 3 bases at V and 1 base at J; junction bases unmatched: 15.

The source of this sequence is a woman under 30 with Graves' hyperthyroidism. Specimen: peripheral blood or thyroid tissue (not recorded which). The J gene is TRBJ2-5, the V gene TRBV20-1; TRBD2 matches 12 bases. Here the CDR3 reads CSASLLSQGLAGLQETQYF. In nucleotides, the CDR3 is TGCAGTGCTAGTTTGCTCTCGCAGGGACTAGCGGGTCTCCAAGAGACCCAGTACTTC.